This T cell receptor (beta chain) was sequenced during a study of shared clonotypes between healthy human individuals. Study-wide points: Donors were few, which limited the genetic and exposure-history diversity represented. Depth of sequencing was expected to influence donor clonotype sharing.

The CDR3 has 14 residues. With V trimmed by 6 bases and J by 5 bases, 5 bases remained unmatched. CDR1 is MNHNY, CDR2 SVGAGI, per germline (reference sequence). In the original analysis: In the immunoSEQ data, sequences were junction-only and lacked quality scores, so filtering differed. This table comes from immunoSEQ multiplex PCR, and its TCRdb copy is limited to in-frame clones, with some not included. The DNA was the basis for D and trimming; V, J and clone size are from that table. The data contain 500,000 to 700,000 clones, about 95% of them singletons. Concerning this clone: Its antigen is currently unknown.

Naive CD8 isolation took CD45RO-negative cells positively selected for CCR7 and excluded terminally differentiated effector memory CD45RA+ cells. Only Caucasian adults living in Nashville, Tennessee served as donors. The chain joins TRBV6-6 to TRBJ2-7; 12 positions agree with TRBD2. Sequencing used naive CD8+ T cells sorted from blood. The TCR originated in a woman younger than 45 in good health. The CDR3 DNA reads TGTGCCAGCAGCAGACTAGCGGGAGTCGACGAGCAGTACTTC. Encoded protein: CASSRLAGVDEQYF.